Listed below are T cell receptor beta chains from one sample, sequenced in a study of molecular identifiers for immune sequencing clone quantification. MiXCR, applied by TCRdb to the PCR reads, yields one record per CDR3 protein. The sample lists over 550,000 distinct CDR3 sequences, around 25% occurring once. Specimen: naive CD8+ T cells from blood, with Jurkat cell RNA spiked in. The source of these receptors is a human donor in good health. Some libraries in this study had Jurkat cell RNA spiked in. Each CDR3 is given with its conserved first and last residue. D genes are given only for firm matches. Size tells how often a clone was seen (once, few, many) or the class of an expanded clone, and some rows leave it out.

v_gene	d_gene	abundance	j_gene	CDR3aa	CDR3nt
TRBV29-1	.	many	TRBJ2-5	CSAQPADQETQYF	TGCAGCGCCCAGCCGGCAGATCAAGAGACCCAGTACTTC
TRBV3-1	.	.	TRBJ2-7	CASSPDTNPYEQYF	TGTGCCAGCAGCCCTGACACAAACCCCTACGAGCAGTACTTC
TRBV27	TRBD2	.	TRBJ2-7	CASSLSGTSGFYEQYF	TGTGCCAGCAGTTTATCGGGGACTAGCGGGTTCTACGAGCAGTACTTC
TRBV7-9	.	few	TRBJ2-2	CASPPGGLPGELFF	TGTGCCAGCCCCCCTGGGGGGTTGCCCGGGGAGCTGTTTTTT
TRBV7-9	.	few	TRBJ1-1	CASSLAVRPNTEAFF	TGTGCCAGCAGCTTAGCGGTCAGGCCGAACACTGAAGCTTTCTTT
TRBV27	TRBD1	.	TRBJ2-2	CANSFSGTAMTGELFF	TGTGCCAACAGTTTCTCCGGGACAGCGATGACCGGGGAGCTGTTTTTT
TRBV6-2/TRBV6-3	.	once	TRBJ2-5	CASGPDILYQATQSF	TGTGCCAGCGGACCAGACATCCTGTACCAAGCGACCCAGTCCTTC
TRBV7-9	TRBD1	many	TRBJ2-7	CASSLPGQGTYEQYF	TGTGCCAGCAGCCTTCCGGGACAGGGGACCTACGAGCAGTACTTC
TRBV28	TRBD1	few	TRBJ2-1	CASSFGTGFDPSSYNEQFF	TGTGCCAGCAGTTTCGGGACAGGGTTTGACCCGAGCTCCTACAATGAGCAGTTCTTC
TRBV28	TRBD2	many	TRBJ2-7	CASSSPGLAGSHEQYF	TGTGCCAGCAGTTCGCCGGGACTAGCGGGAAGCCACGAGCAGTACTTC
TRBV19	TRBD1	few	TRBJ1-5	CATGTGGSNQPQHF	TGTGCCACCGGGACAGGGGGCAGCAATCAGCCCCAGCATTTT
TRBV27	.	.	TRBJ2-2	CASSKTRNTGELFF	TGTGCCAGCAGTAAGACGCGGAACACCGGGGAGCTGTTTTTT
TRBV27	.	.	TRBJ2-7	CASGRAPVYEQYF	TGTGCCAGCGGTCGGGCCCCGGTTTACGAGCAGTACTTC
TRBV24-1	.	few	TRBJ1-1	CATQKGGNTEAFF	TGTGCCACCCAAAAGGGCGGGAACACTGAAGCTTTCTTT
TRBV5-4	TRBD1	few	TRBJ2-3	CASSFGDRGYTDTQYF	TGTGCCAGCAGCTTCGGGGACAGGGGTTATACAGATACGCAGTATTTT
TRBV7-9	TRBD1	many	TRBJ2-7	CASSSTGGIEQYF	TGTGCCAGCAGCTCGACAGGGGGAATCGAGCAGTACTTC
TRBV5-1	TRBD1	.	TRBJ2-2	CASSITGGANTGELFF	TGCGCCAGCAGCATTACAGGGGGCGCGAACACCGGGGAGCTGTTTTTT
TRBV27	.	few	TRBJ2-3	CASGGAYTDTQYF	TGTGCCTCAGGGGGGGCCTACACAGATACGCAGTATTTT
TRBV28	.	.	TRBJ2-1	CASTRWGSYNEQFF	TGTGCCAGCACCCGGTGGGGCTCCTACAATGAGCAGTTCTTC
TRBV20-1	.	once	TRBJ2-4	CSARDSQSLAKHIQYF	TGCAGTGCTAGAGATTCCCAGAGCCTGGCTAAACACATTCAGTACTTC
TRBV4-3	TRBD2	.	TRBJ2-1	CASSQTREVGNEQFF	TGCGCCAGCAGCCAAACGCGGGAGGTTGGCAATGAGCAGTTCTTC
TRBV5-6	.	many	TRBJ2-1	CASSSGLPYNEQFF	TGTGCCAGCAGCTCTGGCCTACCGTATAATGAGCAGTTCTTC
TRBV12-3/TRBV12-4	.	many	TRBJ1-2	CASGNNYGYTF	TGTGCCTCCGGAAACAACTATGGCTACACCTTC
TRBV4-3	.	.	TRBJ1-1	CTSSPERGRHTEAFF	TGCACCAGCAGCCCAGAGAGGGGTAGGCACACTGAAGCTTTCTTT
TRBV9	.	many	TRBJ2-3	CASSVESGYASTDTQYF	TGTGCCAGCAGCGTAGAATCAGGCTATGCTAGCACAGATACGCAGTATTTT
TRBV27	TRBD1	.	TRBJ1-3	CASSPQGAGNTIYF	TGTGCCAGCAGTCCACAGGGGGCTGGAAACACCATATATTTT
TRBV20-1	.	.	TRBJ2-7	CSADFLGVGGEQYF	TGCAGTGCCGACTTTCTTGGAGTTGGTGGTGAGCAGTACTTC
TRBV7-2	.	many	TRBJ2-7	CASLLGRSPYEQYF	TGTGCCAGCCTCCTTGGAAGGTCGCCCTACGAGCAGTACTTC
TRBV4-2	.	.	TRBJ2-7	CASSTSFPADGIYGQYF	TGTGCCAGCAGCACCTCCTTCCCGGCGGACGGAATCTACGGGCAGTACTTC
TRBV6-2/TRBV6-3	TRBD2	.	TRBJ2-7	CASTPWSGGSQGEQYF	TGTGCCAGCACTCCCTGGTCGGGGGGAAGCCAAGGGGAGCAGTACTTC
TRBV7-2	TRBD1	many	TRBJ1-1	CAGGDSHPNTEAFF	TGTGCCGGGGGGGACAGTCATCCGAACACTGAAGCTTTCTTT
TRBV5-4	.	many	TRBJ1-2	CASSLDLYRTNYGYTF	TGTGCCAGCAGCTTGGACCTCTACAGGACTAACTATGGCTACACCTTC
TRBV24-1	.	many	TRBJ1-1	CATSDPGGGTEAFF	TGTGCCACCAGTGATCCCGGAGGAGGGACTGAAGCTTTCTTT
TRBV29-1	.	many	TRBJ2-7	CSVVGLSYEQYF	TGCAGCGTTGTGGGGCTCTCCTACGAGCAGTACTTC